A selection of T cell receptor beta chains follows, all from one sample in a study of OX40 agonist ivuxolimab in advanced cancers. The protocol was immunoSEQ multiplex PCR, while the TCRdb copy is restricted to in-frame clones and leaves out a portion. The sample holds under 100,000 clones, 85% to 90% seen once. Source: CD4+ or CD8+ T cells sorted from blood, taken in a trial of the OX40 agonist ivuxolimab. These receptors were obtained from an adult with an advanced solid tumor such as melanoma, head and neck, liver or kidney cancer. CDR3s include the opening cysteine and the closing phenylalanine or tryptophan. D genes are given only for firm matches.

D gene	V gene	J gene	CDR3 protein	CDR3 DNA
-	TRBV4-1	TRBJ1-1	CASSQTEMNTEAFF	TGCGCCAGCAGCCAAACAGAGATGAACACTGAAGCTTTCTTT
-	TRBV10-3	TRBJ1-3	CAITFGRRAEGPIYF	TGTGCCATCACTTTCGGACGCCGTGCCGAGGGACCCATATATTTT
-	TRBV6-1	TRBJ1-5	CASSEIGVRRGGNQPQHF	TGTGCCAGCAGTGAGATCGGGGTTAGACGTGGAGGCAATCAGCCCCAGCATTTT
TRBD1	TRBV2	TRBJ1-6	CARHGTGVNSPLHF	TGTGCCAGACATGGGACAGGGGTAAATTCACCCCTCCACTTT
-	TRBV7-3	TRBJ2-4	CASSPDSLDIQYF	TGTGCCAGCAGCCCGGACAGTCTGGACATTCAGTACTTC
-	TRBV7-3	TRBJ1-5	CASSLAGTPFYSNQPQHF	TGTGCCAGCAGCTTAGCAGGGACCCCATTTTATAGCAATCAGCCCCAGCATTTT
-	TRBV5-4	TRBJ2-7	CAQGRSSYEQYF	TGTGCTCAAGGGAGGAGCTCCTACGAGCAGTACTTC
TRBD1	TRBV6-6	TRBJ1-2	CASSFTGAWTF	TGTGCCAGCAGTTTTACAGGGGCCTGGACCTTC
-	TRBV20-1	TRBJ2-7	CSASREYEQYF	TGCAGTGCTAGCCGCGAGTACGAGCAGTACTTC
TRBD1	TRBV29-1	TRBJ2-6	CSVGTGRDNVLTF	TGCAGCGTCGGGACAGGGCGAGACAACGTCCTGACTTTC